The 28 T cell receptor beta chains presented below share a single source sample, sequenced in a study of HIV-infected children after antiretroviral therapy interruption. The sample's treatment: PENTA 11 planned treatment interruption arm or continuous ART arm. A 3' RACE protocol on RNA, with unique molecular identifiers, produced the TCR library. Each CDR3 protein gets one entry after TCRdb re-called the 3' RACE reads with MiXCR. The repertoire consists of fewer than 100,000 distinct CDR3 sequences, with roughly 6.4% occurring once and the leading ten covering 1.1%. This specimen was CD45RA+ CD4+ T cells from PBMCs, pooled from several time points, taken from a donor given antiretroviral therapy, either interrupted or continuous. Specified subset: naive CD4+ CD45RA+ CD45RO- T cells. The receptors shown here come from a pool of human donors with HIV.

The chain uses TRBV5-1 and TRBJ2-3; 7 bases agree with TRBD2. CDR1 SGHRS and CDR2 YFSETQ come from the germline V gene. V was clipped by 3 bases and J by 1 base; unmatched bases: 2. The CDR3 length is 14 residues. The CDR3 DNA follows: TGCGCCAGCAGCTGGAGCGGGGGCACAGATACGCAGTATTTT. Translating gives CASSWSGGTDTQYF.

The chain combines TRBV20-1 with TRBJ2-5; 9 bases line up with TRBD1. V lost 3 bases and J lost 7; bases outside the gene matches: 12. In germline, CDR1 is DFQATT, CDR2 SNEGSKA (reference sequence). There are 15 residues in the CDR3. The CDR3, as DNA: TGCAGTGCTAGCCCAACAGGGGGCGTATCAGCGACCCAGTACTTC. Its translation is CSASPTGGVSATQYF.

This clonotype appeared many times. V is TRBV6-5 and J is TRBJ1-1; unclear D gene. Germline V gene sequence: CDR1 MNHEY, CDR2 SVGAGI. This CDR3 has 13 residues. Between the trimmed V and J ends, which lost 2 bases and 4 bases, there was a span of 8 bases. CDR3 sequence (DNA): TGTGCCAGCAGTTACGGGAAAATCACTGAAGCTTTCTTT. Translation: CASSYGKITEAFF.

A remark on this clonotype: A read error is possible here, since a much larger clone lies one base away. V and J are TRBV18 and TRBJ1-2; no definite D call. Germline V gene lookup returns CDR1 KGHSH and CDR2 LQKENI. This CDR3 region has 13 residues. The CDR3 nucleotides are TGTGTCAGCTCACCATCATTGGACCATGGCTACACCTTC. It codes for CVSSPSLDHGYTF.

This clonotype appeared many times. The rearrangement links TRBV6-5 to TRBJ1-2; D not resolved. CDR1 and CDR2 (germline): MNHEY, SVGAGI. The CDR3 spans 15 residues. The V end lost 4 bases, the J end lost 3 bases, and 15 bases lay between the germline ends. CDR3: CASSSPGEADYGYTF. DNA of the CDR3: TGTGCCAGCAGTTCCCCCGGGGAGGCCGACTATGGCTACACCTTC.

This clonotype was detected ten times or more. The rearrangement links TRBV10-3 to TRBJ2-7; TRBD1 matches at 7 bases. J was trimmed by 2 bases and V by 2 bases; bases with no gene match: 6. The CDR3 spans 15 residues. The V gene's germline CDR1 is ENHRY and CDR2 SYGVKD. The CDR3 is CAISERQGMAYEQYF. CDR3 sequence (DNA): TGTGCCATCAGTGAGCGACAGGGAATGGCCTACGAGCAGTACTTC.

This clonotype was recorded many times. The rearrangement uses TRBV5-1 and TRBJ2-5; 9 bases are shared with TRBD2. Germline V CDR1 and CDR2: SGHRS, YFSETQ. The V segment lost 4 bases and the J segment 5 bases; nucleotides outside the gene matches: 18. The CDR3 loop spans 18 amino acids. CDR3 residues: CASSPPPRAGGPRETQYF. In DNA form, the CDR3 reads TGCGCCAGCAGCCCCCCTCCCCGGGCGGGAGGGCCACGGGAGACCCAGTACTTC.

This clonotype was seen a handful of times. The CDR3 is CSVPPLREGFEQFF. CDR3 bases: TGCAGCGTCCCACCACTACGGGAGGGGTTTGAGCAGTTCTTC. This chain links TRBV29-1 with TRBJ2-1; 8 bases agree with TRBD2. CDR3 length equals 14 residues. J lost 9 bases, V lost 6 bases, and 13 bases had no gene match. Germline V gene data show CDR1 as SQVTM and CDR2 as ANQGSEA.

This clonotype was counted a few times. V and J are TRBV5-1 and TRBJ2-2; 8 positions agree with TRBD1. The V and J ends lost 3 bases and 2 bases, in that order; junction bases with no gene match: 3. There are 15 residues in the CDR3. Germline CDR1 reads SGHRS; CDR2 reads YFSETQ. The CDR3 protein is CASSWGQANTGELFF. CDR3 in DNA: TGCGCCAGCAGCTGGGGACAGGCAAACACCGGGGAGCTGTTTTTT.

This clonotype was counted ten times or more. V usage is TRBV20-1 and J usage is TRBJ2-7; D is unresolved. Germline lookup yields CDR1 DFQATT and CDR2 SNEGSKA (reference sequence). The CDR3 has 12 amino acids. V shed 1 base and J shed 6 bases, with 10 bases lying between them. CDR3 protein: CSARGQATEQYF. The CDR3 coding sequence is TGCAGTGCTAGAGGGCAGGCCACCGAGCAGTACTTC.

Ten or more counts support this clonotype. This chain uses TRBV20-1 with TRBJ2-5, with D unclear. CDR3 length equals 15 residues. Germline-derived CDR1 and CDR2 are DFQATT and SNEGSKA (reference sequence). Trimming pared 6 bases from V and 2 bases from J, leaving 19 bases between. CDR3 DNA: TGCAGTGCCAGCCTCCCCTCGTACCCACAAGAGACCCAGTACTTC. This codes for CSASLPSYPQETQYF.

In this sample, this clonotype turned up a few times. J is TRBJ2-7 and V is TRBV29-1; D is uncertain. CDR1 is SQVTM and CDR2 is ANQGSEA in the germline V gene. The CDR3 is 12 residues long. Trimming cost V 5 bases and J 5 bases, with 13 bases left between them. The CDR3 nucleotides are TGCAGCGTTCGGCCCGGTGGGGACGAGCAGTACTTC. As protein: CSVRPGGDEQYF.

The J gene is TRBJ1-2, the V gene TRBV6-1, with a tentative D call TRBD1 (6 bases). Trimming cost V 8 bases and J 0 bases, with 22 bases left between them. CDR3 length equals 17 residues. The germline gives CDR1 MNHNS, CDR2 SASEGT. The CDR3 loop is CASPPPIGQQANYGYTF. DNA for the CDR3: TGTGCCAGCCCTCCACCAATCGGACAGCAAGCTAACTATGGCTACACCTTC.

The chain has TRBV15 and TRBJ1-5; D is undetermined. This CDR3 comprises 15 residues. Germline V gene sequence: CDR1 LNHNV, CDR2 YYDKDF (reference sequence). Trimming pared 2 bases from V and 4 bases from J, leaving 12 bases between. The CDR3 region is CATSRPTRLNQPQHF. CDR3 sequence (DNA): TGTGCCACCAGCAGACCCACACGGTTAAATCAGCCCCAGCATTTT.

This clonotype was counted ten times or more. This chain links TRBV12-3 or TRBV12-4 with TRBJ2-3; 8 bases are shared with TRBD2. CDR3 length: 14 residues. V trimming: 7 bases; J trimming: 6 bases; junction bases outside the gene matches: 9. CDR3 sequence (DNA): TGTGCCAGCACCCCTCTAGCGGGCCCGGATACGCAGTATTTT. Protein product: CASTPLAGPDTQYF.

This clonotype was seen a few times. This sequence joins TRBV5-1 and TRBJ2-3, with 9 positions matching TRBD2. CDR1 and CDR2 from the germline V gene are SGHRS and YFSETQ. The CDR3 runs to 15 residues. The J segment lost 1 base and the V segment lost 4 bases, leaving 4 bases of the junction unmatched. CDR3 in DNA: TGCGCCAGCAGCCGGAGGACTAGCGGCACAGATACGCAGTATTTT. Translating it yields CASSRRTSGTDTQYF.

This clonotype was seen just once. This may be a read error: a much more frequent sequence differs by one nucleotide. The chain uses TRBV11-2 and TRBJ1-4; no clear D gene. CDR1 SGHAT and CDR2 FQNNGV come from the germline V gene. Trimming cost V 6 bases and J 7 bases, with 21 bases left between them. This CDR3 has 16 amino acids. In nucleotides, the CDR3 is TGTGCCAGCAGTCCCTCGGGGTGGGCCGTTGGTGAAAAACTGTTTTTT. Translated: CASSPSGWAVGEKLFF.

There are many counts of this clonotype. The chain has TRBV5-4 and TRBJ1-1; D is uncertain. CDR1 and CDR2 (germline): SGHNT, YYREEE (reference sequence). V lost 4 bases to trimming and J lost 1 base, with 8 bases between them. The CDR3 runs to 13 residues. As DNA, the CDR3 is TGTGCCAGCAGCACTGTGACGAACACTGAAGCTTTCTTT. Protein: CASSTVTNTEAFF. Full variable domain (remainder filled in from reference TRBV5-4 and TRBJ1-1): ETGVTQSPTHLIKTRGQQVTLRCSSQSGHNTVSWYQQALGQGPQFIFQYYREEENGRGNFPPRFSGLQFPNYSSELNVNALELDDSALYLCASSTVTNTEAFFGQGTRLTVV.

The rearrangement uses TRBV20-1 and TRBJ2-3, with 9 bases lining up with TRBD1. J lost 2 bases, V lost 8 bases, and 14 bases had no gene match. This CDR3 spans 16 amino acids. CDR1 DFQATT and CDR2 SNEGSKA come from the germline V gene (reference sequence). The CDR3 nucleotides read TGCAGTTCGAAGGGGCGAAACAGGGGGCACACAGATACGCAGTATTTT. Translation: CSSKGRNRGHTDTQYF.

This clonotype was detected only a few times. J is TRBJ1-1 and V is TRBV19; TRBD1 is a possible D gene (5 bases). The germline gives CDR1 LNHDA, CDR2 SQIVND (reference sequence). This CDR3 contains 14 residues. V lost 0 bases, J lost 9 bases, and 14 bases lay in between. This chain's CDR3 is CASSIDYRRGKAFF. CDR3 DNA sequence: TGTGCCAGTAGTATAGATTACAGGCGCGGAAAAGCTTTCTTT.

This clonotype showed up many times. V gene TRBV5-1 combines with J gene TRBJ2-2; TRBD2 matches 12 bases. Germline CDR1 is SGHRS and CDR2 is YFSETQ. The CDR3 covers 16 residues. V lost 3 bases and J lost 3; bases outside the gene matches: 3. CDR3: CASSSTSGGHTGELFF. CDR3 nucleotide sequence: TGCGCCAGCAGCTCGACTAGCGGGGGACACACCGGGGAGCTGTTTTTT.

As to this clonotype: A read error may be the cause here, since a much bigger clone is one base away. The chain links TRBV12-2 to TRBJ1-5. TRBV12-2 is given as a pseudogene. The CDR3 consists of 11 residues. The CDR3 bases are TGTGACGGGGATGGTAGTCAGCCCCAGCATTTT. Translating it yields CDGDGSQPQHF.

This clonotype was seen repeatedly, ten times or more. The chain recombines TRBV6-1 with TRBJ1-5, with 8 bases that match TRBD1. Germline V gene data show CDR1 as MNHNS and CDR2 as SASEGT. V shed 3 bases, J shed 8 bases, and the junction held 15 bases outside the gene matches. This CDR3 region has 17 residues. CDR3: CASSEGVLADRVKPQHF. Here the CDR3 DNA reads TGTGCCAGCAGTGAGGGCGTACTCGCGGACAGGGTAAAGCCCCAGCATTTT.

This clonotype was detected many times. The gene calls are TRBV27 and TRBJ2-7; TRBD2 matches 9 bases. The V and J ends lost 4 bases and 2 bases, in that order; junction bases with no gene match: 6. The CDR3 length is 15 residues. Germline CDR1 is MNHEY and CDR2 is SMNVEV (reference sequence). The chain's CDR3 is CASSSPIAGAYEQYF. CDR3 in DNA: TGTGCCAGCAGTTCCCCCATAGCGGGAGCCTACGAGCAGTACTTC.

This chain links TRBV12-3 or TRBV12-4 with TRBJ1-5; no reliable D call. The V end lost 2 bases, the J end lost 6 bases, and 8 bases lay between the germline ends. This CDR3 spans 13 amino acids. The CDR3 loop reads CASSLSPTQPQHF. In DNA form, the CDR3 reads TGTGCCAGCAGTTTAAGTCCGACTCAGCCCCAGCATTTT.

This clonotype was picked up many times. The rearrangement links TRBV10-3 to TRBJ1-5; D not certain. Germline V gene sequence: CDR1 ENHRY, CDR2 SYGVKD. This CDR3 spans 13 amino acids. V lost 4 bases and J lost 6, with 10 bases in between. The CDR3 spells CAISGGLGQPQHF. The CDR3, as DNA: TGTGCCATCAGTGGAGGGTTGGGTCAGCCCCAGCATTTT.

This clonotype occurred many times. The chain links TRBV3-1 to TRBJ1-1; maybe TRBD1 (6 bases). The V end lost 6 bases, the J end lost 2 bases, and 13 bases lay between the germline ends. Germline CDR1 reads LGHDT; CDR2 reads YNNKEL (reference sequence). The CDR3 sequence is 14 residues long. The CDR3 spells CASSPTGRNTEAFF. CDR3 nucleotide sequence: TGTGCCAGCAGTCCGACAGGTCGAAACACTGAAGCTTTCTTT. Looking up the rest from reference TRBV3-1 and TRBJ1-1 gives the full variable domain: DTAVSQTPKYLVTQMGNDKSIKCEQNLGHDTMYWYKQDSKKFLKIMFSYNNKELIINETVPNRFSPKSPDKAHLNLHINSLELGDSAVYFCASSPTGRNTEAFFGQGTRLTVV.

Ten or more counts support this clonotype. This chain connects TRBV1 to TRBJ2-1; the D call of TRBD1 is as the table states it, not checked on the DNA. TRBV1 constitutes a pseudogene. The CDR3 is made up of 15 amino acids. The CDR3 region is CTSRLRPSSYNEQFF. CDR3 in DNA: TGCACCAGCAGACTTCGCCCGAGCTCCTACAATGAGCAGTTCTTC.